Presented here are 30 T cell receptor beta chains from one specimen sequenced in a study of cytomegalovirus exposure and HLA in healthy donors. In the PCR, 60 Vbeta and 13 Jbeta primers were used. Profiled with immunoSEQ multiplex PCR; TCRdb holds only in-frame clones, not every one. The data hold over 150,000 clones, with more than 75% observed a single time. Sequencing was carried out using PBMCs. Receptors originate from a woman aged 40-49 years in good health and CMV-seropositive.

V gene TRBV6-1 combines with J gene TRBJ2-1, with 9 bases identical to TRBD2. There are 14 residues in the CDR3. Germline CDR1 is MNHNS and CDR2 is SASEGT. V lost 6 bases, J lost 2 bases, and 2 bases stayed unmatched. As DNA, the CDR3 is TGTGCCAGCAGGAGACTAGCGGCCTACAATGAGCAGTTCTTC. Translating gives CASRRLAAYNEQFF.

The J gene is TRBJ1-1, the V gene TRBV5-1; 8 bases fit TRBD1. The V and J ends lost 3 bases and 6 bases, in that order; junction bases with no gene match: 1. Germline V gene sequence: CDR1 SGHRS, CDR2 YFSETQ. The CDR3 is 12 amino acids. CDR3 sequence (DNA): TGCGCCAGCAGCTCGACAGGGGCTGAAGCTTTCTTT. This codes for CASSSTGAEAFF.

The DNA of the CDR3 is TGTGCCAGCAGTGAAGGGACAGGGTCCGGAGCTACCTACGAGCAGTACTTC. Translation gives CASSEGTGSGATYEQYF. This sequence joins TRBV2 and TRBJ2-7; 8 bases agree with TRBD1. The CDR3 is 17 amino acids. V lost 1 base to trimming and J lost 2 bases; unmatched junction nucleotides: 10. Looked up from germline, CDR1 is SNHLY and CDR2 is FYNNEI.

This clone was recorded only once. DNA of the CDR3: TGTGCCAGCAGCTTAGCCGGACAGGGTGGCGGCTACACCTTC. As protein: CASSLAGQGGGYTF. The chain couples TRBV7-9 to TRBJ1-2, with 8 nucleotides matching TRBD1. Germline V gene sequence: CDR1 SEHNR, CDR2 FQNEAQ (reference sequence). V lost 0 bases, J lost 8 bases, and 5 bases stayed unmatched. The CDR3 loop spans 14 amino acids.

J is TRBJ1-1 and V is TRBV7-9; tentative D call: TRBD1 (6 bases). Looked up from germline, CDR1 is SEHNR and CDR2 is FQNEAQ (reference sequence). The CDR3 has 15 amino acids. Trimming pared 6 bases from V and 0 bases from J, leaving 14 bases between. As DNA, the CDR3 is TGTGCCAGCAGGACAGGAGAACTCCTGAACACTGAAGCTTTCTTT. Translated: CASRTGELLNTEAFF.

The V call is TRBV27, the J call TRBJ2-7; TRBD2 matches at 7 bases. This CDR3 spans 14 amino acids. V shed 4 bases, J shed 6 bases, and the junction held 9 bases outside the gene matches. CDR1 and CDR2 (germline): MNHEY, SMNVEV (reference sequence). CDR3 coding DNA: TGTGCCAGCAGTTCCGGGGCGGGAGTGGGCGAGCAGTACTTC. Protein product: CASSSGAGVGEQYF.

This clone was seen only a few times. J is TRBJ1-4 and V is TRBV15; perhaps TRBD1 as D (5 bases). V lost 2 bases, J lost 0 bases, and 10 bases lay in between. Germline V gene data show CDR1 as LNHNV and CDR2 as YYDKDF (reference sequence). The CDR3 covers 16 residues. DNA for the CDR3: TGTGCCACCAGCAGATCAGCAGGGACAACTAATGAAAAACTGTTTTTT. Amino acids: CATSRSAGTTNEKLFF.

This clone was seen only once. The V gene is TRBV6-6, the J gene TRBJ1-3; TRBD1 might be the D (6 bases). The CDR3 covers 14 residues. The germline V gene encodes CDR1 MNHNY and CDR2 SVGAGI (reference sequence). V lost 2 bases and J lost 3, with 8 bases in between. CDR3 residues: CASSYAGVGNTIYF. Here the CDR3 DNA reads TGTGCCAGCAGTTACGCAGGGGTTGGAAACACCATATATTTT.

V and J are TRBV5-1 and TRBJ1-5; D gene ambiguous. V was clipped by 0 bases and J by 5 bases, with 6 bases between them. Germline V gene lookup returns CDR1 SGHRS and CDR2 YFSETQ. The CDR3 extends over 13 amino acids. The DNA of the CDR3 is TGCGCCAGCAGCTTGGCGCCGGATCAGCCCCAGCATTTT. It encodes CASSLAPDQPQHF.

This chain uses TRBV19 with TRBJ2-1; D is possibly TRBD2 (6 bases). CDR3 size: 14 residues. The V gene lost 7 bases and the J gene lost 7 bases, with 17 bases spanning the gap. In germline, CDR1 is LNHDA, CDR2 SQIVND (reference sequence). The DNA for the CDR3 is TGTGCCAGTAACCCCAGACGGGAGTCGAATGAGCAGTTCTTC. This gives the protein CASNPRRESNEQFF. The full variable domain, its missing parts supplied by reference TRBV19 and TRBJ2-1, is DGGITQSPKYLFRKEGQNVTLSCEQNLNHDAMYWYRQDPGQGLRLIYYSQIVNDFQKGDIAEGYSVSREKKESFPLTVTSAQKNPTAFYLCASNPRRESNEQFFGPGTRLTVL.

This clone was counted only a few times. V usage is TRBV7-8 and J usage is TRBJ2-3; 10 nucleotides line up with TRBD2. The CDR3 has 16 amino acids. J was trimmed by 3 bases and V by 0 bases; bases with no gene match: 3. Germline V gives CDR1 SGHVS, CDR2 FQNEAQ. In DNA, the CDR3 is TGTGCCAGCAGCTTAGCTAGCGGGAGGCGTACAGATACGCAGTATTTT. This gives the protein CASSLASGRRTDTQYF.

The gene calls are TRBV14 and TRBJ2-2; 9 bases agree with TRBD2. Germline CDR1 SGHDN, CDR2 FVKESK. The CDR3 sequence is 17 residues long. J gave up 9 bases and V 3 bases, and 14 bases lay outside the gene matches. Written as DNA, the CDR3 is TGTGCCAGCAGCCATTTCGCCGGGACTAGCAGAACCAGGGAGCTGTTTTTT. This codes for CASSHFAGTSRTRELFF.

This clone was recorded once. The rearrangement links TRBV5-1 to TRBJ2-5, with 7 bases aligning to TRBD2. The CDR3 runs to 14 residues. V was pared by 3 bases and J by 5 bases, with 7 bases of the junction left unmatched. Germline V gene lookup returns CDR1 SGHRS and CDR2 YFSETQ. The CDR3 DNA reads TGCGCCAGCAGCTCGGGACTATGGGGGGAGACCCAGTACTTC. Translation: CASSSGLWGETQYF.

The CDR3 DNA follows: TGTGCCAGCAGCAAAGGGACTAGCGGGAGGCCTCAAGAGACCCAGTACTTC. Amino acid sequence: CASSKGTSGRPQETQYF. This chain connects TRBV11-3 to TRBJ2-5, with 15 nucleotides matching TRBD2. The CDR3 covers 17 residues. With 5 bases clipped from V and 2 bases from J, the junction kept 6 bases outside the gene matches. CDR1 and CDR2 (germline): SGHNT, YENEEA. Full variable domain (outside the CDR3, taken from reference TRBV11-3 and TRBJ2-5): EAGVVQSPRYKIIEKKQPVAFWCNPISGHNTLYWYLQNLGQGPELLIRYENEEAVDDSQLPKDRFSAERLKGVDSTLKIQPAELGDSAVYLCASSKGTSGRPQETQYFGPGTRLLVL.

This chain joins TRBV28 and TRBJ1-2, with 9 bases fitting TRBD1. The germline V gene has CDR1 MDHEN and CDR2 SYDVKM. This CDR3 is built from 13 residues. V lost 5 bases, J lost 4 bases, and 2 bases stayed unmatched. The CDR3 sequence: CASSGDRVYGYTF. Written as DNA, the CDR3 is TGTGCCAGCAGTGGGGACAGGGTCTATGGCTACACCTTC.

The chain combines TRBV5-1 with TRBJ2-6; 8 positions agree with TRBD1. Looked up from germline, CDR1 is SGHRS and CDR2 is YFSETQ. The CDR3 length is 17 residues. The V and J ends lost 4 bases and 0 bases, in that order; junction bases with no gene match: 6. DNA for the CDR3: TGCGCCAGCAGCGGAAGGACAGGGTACTCTGGGGCCAACGTCCTGACTTTC. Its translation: CASSGRTGYSGANVLTF.

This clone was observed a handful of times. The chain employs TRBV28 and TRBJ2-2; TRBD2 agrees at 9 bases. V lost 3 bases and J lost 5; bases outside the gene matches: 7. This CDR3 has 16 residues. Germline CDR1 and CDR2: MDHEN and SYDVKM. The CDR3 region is CASSFRAGGGTGELFF. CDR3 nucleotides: TGTGCCAGCAGTTTTAGAGCGGGAGGCGGTACCGGGGAGCTGTTTTTT.

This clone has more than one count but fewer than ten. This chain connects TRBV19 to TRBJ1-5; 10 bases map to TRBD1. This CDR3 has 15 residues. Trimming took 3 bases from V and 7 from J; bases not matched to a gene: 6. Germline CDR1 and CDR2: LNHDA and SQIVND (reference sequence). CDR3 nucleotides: TGTGCCAGTAGTATCGCGGACAGGGGGAAGCAGCCCCAGCATTTT. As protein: CASSIADRGKQPQHF.

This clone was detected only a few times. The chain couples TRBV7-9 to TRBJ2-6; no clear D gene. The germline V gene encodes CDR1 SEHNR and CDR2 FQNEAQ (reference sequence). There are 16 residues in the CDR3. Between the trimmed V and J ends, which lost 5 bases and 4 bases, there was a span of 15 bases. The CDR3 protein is CASSASSPLGANVLTF. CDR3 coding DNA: TGTGCCAGCAGCGCGAGCTCGCCCCTCGGGGCCAACGTCCTGACTTTC.

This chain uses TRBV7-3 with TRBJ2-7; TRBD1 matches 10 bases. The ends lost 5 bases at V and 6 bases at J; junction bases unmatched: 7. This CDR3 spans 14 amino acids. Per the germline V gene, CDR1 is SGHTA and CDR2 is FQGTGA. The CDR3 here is CASSPGQGVPEQYF. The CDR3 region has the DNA TGTGCCAGCAGCCCCGGACAGGGGGTCCCCGAGCAGTACTTC.

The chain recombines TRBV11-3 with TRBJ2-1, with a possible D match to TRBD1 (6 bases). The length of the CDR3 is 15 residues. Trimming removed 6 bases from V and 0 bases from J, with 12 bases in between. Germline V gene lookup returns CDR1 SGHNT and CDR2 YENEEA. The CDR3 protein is CASRTGQSSYNEQFF. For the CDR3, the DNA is TGTGCCAGCAGGACTGGACAGAGCTCCTACAATGAGCAGTTCTTC.

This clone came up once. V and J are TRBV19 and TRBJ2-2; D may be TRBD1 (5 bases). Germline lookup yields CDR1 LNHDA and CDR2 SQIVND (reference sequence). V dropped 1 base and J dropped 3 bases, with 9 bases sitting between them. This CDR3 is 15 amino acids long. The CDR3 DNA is TGTGCCAGTAGTATAGGGGGCAGGGACACCGGGGAGCTGTTTTTT. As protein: CASSIGGRDTGELFF.

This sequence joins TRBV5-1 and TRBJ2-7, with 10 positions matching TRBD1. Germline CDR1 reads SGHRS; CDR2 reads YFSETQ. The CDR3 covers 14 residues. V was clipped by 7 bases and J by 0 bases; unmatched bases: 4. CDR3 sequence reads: CASGTGDGSYEQYF. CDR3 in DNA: TGCGCCAGCGGGACAGGGGATGGCTCCTACGAGCAGTACTTC.

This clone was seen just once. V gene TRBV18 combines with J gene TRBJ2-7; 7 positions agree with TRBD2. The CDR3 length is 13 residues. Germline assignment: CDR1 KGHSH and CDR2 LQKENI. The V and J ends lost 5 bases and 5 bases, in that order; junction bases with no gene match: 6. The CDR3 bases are TGTGCCAGCTCAGAGCGGGATCTGAACGAGCAGTACTTC. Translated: CASSERDLNEQYF.

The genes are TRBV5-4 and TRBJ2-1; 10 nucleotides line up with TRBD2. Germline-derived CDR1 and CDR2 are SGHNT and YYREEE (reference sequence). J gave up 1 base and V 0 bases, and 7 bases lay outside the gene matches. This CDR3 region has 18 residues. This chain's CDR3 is CASSLASGRGRSYNEQFF. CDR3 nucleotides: TGTGCCAGCAGCTTGGCTAGCGGGAGAGGTAGGTCCTACAATGAGCAGTTCTTC.

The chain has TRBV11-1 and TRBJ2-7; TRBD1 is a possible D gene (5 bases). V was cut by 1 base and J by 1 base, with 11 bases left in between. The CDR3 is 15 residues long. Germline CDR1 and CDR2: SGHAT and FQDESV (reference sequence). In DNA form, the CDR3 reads TGTGCCAGCAGCTTAGGTCGGACACCTTCCTACGAGCAGTACTTC. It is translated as CASSLGRTPSYEQYF.

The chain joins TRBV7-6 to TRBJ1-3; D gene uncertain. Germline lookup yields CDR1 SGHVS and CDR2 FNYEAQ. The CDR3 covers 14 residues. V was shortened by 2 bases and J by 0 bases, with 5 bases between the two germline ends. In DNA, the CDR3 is TGTGCCAGCAGCTTATACGGCTCTGGAAACACCATATATTTT. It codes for CASSLYGSGNTIYF.

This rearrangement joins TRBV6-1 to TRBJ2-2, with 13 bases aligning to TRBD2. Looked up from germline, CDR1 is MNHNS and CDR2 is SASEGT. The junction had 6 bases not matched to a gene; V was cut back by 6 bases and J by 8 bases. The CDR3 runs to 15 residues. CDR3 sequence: CASSRGLAGSGELFF. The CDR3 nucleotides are TGTGCCAGCAGCCGGGGACTAGCGGGAAGTGGGGAGCTGTTTTTT.

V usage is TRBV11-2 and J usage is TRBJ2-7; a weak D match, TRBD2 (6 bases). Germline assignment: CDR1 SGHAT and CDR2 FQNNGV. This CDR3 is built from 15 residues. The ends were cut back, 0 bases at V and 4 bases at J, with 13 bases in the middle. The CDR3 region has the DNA TGTGCCAGCAGCTTAGATCATAGACTAGAATACGAGCAGTACTTC. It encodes CASSLDHRLEYEQYF.

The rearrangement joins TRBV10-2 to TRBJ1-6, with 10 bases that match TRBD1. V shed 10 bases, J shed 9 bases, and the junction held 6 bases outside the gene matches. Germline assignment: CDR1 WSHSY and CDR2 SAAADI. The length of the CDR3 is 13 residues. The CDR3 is CATWGQGTSPLHF. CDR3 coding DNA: TGCGCCACCTGGGGACAGGGGACTTCACCCCTCCACTTT.